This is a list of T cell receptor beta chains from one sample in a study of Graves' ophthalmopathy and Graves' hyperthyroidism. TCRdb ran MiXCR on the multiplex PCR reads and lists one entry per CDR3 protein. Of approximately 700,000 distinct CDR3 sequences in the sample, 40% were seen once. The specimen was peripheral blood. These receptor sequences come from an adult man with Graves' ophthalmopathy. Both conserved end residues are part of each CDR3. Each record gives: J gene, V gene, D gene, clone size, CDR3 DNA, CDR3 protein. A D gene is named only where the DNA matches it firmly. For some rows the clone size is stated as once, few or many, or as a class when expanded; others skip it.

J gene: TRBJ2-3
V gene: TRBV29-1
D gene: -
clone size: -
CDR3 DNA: TGCAGCGCCCCGACACTACACTCTGGGGCAGATACGCAGTATTTT
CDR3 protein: CSAPTLHSGADTQYF

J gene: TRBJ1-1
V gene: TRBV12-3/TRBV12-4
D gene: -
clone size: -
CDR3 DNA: TGTGCCAGCAGTTTAATGGGCCTAGGGAAAGCTTTCTTT
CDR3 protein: CASSLMGLGKAFF

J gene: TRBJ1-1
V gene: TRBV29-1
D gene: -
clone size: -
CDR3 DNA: TGCAGCGTTGAGGGGGATTGGCGCGCGGGAGCTTTCTTT
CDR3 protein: CSVEGDWRAGAFF

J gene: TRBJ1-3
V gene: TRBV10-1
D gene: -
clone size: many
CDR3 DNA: TGCGCCAGCAGTGAGAATGCGGCCGCTGGAAACACCATATATTTT
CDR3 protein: CASSENAAAGNTIYF

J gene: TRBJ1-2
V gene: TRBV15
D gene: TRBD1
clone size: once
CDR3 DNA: TGTGCCACCAGCAGGAGGGGACAGAACTATGGCTACACCTTC
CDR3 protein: CATSRRGQNYGYTF

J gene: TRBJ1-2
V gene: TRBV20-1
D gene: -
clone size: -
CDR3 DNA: TGCAGTGCTAGAGTAGCGGGGGGGCAGGGCTACACCTTC
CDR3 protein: CSARVAGGQGYTF

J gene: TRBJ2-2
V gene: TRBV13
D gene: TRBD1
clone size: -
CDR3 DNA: TGTGCCAGCAGCTTAAGGGACAGGAGGGCCGGGGAGCTGTTTTTT
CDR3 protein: CASSLRDRRAGELFF

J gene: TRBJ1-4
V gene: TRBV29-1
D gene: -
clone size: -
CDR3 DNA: TGCAGCGCCGGGACCTTTAATGAAAAACTGTTTTTT
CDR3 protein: CSAGTFNEKLFF

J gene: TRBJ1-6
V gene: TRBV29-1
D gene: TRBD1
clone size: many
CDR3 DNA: TGCAGCGTTGTGGGGACAGGGAATTCACCCCTCCACTTT
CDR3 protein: CSVVGTGNSPLHF

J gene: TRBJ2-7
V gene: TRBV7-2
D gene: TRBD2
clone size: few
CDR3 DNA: TGTGCCAGCAGCGACTCGGCTAGCGGGAGGGCCTACGAGCAGTACTTC
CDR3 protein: CASSDSASGRAYEQYF

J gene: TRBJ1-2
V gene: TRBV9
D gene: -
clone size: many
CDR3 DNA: TGTGCCAGCAGCCTAGATAAGGGAGGCTATGGCTACACCTTC
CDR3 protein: CASSLDKGGYGYTF

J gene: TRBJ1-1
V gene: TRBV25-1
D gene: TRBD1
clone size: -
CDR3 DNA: TGTGCCAGCTCACCCGACAGGGGGCTAAGCACTGAAGCTTTCTTT
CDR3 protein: CASSPDRGLSTEAFF

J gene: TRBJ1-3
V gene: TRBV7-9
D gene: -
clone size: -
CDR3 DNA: TGTGCCAGCAGCTTAGTCCGGGGGGCCTCTGGAAACACCATATATTTT
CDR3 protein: CASSLVRGASGNTIYF

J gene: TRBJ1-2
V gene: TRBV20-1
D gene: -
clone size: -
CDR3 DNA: TGCAGTGCCCCCGACGGGAACTATGGCTACACCTTC
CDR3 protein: CSAPDGNYGYTF

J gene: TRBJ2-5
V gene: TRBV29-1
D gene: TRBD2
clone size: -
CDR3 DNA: TGCAGTGCGGTTGGTGGAGGACTAGCTCAGGCTGAGACCCAGTACTTC
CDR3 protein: CSAVGGGLAQAETQYF

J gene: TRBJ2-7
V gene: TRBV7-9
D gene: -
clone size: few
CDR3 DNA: TGTGCCAGCAGCTTATATTCTCAGGGGAAGCAGTACTTC
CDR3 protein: CASSLYSQGKQYF

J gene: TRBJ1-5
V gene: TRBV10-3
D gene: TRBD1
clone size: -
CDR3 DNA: TGTGCCATCAGTTACCACAGGGGTAGCAATCAGCCCCAGCATTTT
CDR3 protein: CAISYHRGSNQPQHF

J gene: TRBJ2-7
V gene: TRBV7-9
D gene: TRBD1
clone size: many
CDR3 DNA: TGTGCCAGCAGCCGTACAGGGGCAAGCTACGAGCAGTACTTC
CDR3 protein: CASSRTGASYEQYF

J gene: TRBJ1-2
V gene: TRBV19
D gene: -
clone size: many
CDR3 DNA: TGTGCCAGTAGTATAGTGTTTCGGAACAGGGCTAACTATGGCTACACCTTC
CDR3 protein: CASSIVFRNRANYGYTF

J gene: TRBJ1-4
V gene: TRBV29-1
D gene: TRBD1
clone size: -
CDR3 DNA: TGCAGCGTCGAAGGGACAGGGTCGGGAAAACTGTTTTTT
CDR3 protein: CSVEGTGSGKLFF

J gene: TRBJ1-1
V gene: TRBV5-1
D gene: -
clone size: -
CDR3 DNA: TGTGCCAGCAGCTTGCAGATGGACAGGAACACTGAAGCTTTCTTT
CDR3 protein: CASSLQMDRNTEAFF

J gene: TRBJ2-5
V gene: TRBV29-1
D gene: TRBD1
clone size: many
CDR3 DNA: TGCAGCGTTGAAGTCCCAGACAGGGGGTACGGGACCCAGTACTTC
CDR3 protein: CSVEVPDRGYGTQYF

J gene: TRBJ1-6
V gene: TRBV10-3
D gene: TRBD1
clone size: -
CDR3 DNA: TGTGCCATCAGTGTAACCGGGACAGGAAATTCACCCCTCCACTTT
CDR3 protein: CAISVTGTGNSPLHF

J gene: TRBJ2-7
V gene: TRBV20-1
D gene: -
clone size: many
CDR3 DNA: TGCAGTGCTAGAGCGGCCTACGAGCAGTACTTC
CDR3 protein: CSARAAYEQYF

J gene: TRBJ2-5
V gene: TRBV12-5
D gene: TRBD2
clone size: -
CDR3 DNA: TGTGCTAGTGGTAAAGGACTAGCGGGGGTACAAGAGACCCAGTACTTC
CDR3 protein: CASGKGLAGVQETQYF

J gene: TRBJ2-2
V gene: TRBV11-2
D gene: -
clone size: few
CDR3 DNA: TGTGCCAGCAGCCCGGGTCCTTTGAACACCGGGGAGCTGTTTTTT
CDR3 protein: CASSPGPLNTGELFF

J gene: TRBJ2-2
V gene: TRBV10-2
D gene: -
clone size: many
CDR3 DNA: TGCGCCAGCAAAGAGGGCACCGGGGAGCTGTTTTTT
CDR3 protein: CASKEGTGELFF

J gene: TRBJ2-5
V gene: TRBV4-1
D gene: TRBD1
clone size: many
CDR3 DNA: TGCGCCAGCAGCCAAGTCAGGGGGGAGACCCAGTACTTC
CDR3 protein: CASSQVRGETQYF

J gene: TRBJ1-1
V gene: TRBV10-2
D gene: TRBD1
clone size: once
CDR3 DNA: TGCGCCAGCAAAGACAGGGCGGTGGAAGGAGCTTTCTTT
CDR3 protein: CASKDRAVEGAFF

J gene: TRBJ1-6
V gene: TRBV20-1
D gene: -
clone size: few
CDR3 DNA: TGCAGTGCTAGAAGTCGATATAATTCACCCCTCCACTTT
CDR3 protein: CSARSRYNSPLHF

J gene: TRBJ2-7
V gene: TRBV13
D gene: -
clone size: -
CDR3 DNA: TGTGCCAGCAGCCCCGGGTCATCTCTGGGGTACGAGCAGTACTTC
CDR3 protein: CASSPGSSLGYEQYF

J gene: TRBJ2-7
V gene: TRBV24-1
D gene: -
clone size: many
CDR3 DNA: TGTGCCACCAGTGATTGGAAGGGGGACGAGCAGTACTTC
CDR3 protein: CATSDWKGDEQYF

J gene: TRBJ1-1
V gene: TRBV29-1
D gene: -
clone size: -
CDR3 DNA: TGCAGCGTTTGGCGGGCGTCCGGGGTCAAAGCTTTCTTT
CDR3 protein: CSVWRASGVKAFF

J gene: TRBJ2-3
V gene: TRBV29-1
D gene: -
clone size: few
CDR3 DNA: TGCAGCGTTGAGAAGGTGCGCGGTACGCAGTATTTT
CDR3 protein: CSVEKVRGTQYF

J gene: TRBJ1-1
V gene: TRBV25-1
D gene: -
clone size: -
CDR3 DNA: TGTGCCAGCTGGGGACACGCGAACACTGAAGCTTTCTTT
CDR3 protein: CASWGHANTEAFF

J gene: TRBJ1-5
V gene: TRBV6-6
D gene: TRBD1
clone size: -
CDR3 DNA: TGTGCCAGCAGTGGAGGGACAGGGGTTTTTCAGCCCCAGCATTTT
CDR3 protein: CASSGGTGVFQPQHF

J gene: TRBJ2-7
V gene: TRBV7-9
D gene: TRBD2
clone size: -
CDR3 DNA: TGTGCCAGCAGCTTGGGGTCTAGCGGGGTAGAGCAGTACTTC
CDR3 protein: CASSLGSSGVEQYF

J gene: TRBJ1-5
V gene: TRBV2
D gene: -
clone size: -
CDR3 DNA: TGTGCCAGCAGTGAATCGGCAGACATCACGCCCCAGCATTTT
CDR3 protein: CASSESADITPQHF

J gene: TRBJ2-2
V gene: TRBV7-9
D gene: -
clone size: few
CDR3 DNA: TGTGCCATTATCCGGGCCGCGAACACCGGGGAGCTGTTTTTT
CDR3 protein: CAIIRAANTGELFF

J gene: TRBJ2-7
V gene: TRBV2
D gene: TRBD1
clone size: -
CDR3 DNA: TGTGCCAGCACCCCGGGACAGACCTACGAGCAGTACTTC
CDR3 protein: CASTPGQTYEQYF

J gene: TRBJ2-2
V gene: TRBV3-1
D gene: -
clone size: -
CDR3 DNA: TGTGCCAGCAGCCAAGCGTTACCCGGGGAGCTGTTTTTT
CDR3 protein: CASSQALPGELFF

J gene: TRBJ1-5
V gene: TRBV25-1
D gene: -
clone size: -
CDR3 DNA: TGTGCCAGCAGTTTCCCCCGGGCGAGGGGGAGCAATCAGCCCCAGCATTTT
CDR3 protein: CASSFPRARGSNQPQHF

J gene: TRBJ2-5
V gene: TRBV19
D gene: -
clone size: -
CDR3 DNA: TGTGCCAGTAGTGCCCAGGGGGGGACCCAGTACTTC
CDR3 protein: CASSAQGGTQYF

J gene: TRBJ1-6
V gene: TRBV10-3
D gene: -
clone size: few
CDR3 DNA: TGTGCCAGCAGTTACCCAACACGGCAGACAGGTTCAGCATCCTATAATTCACCCCTCCACTTT
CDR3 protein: CASSYPTRQTGSASYNSPLHF

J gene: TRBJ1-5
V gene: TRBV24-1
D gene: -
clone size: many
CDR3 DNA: TGTGCCACCAGTGACCCCGGGACTAGCGGGAGTGGAGAGCAGCATTTT
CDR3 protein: CATSDPGTSGSGEQHF

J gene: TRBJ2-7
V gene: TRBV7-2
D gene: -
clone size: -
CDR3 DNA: TGTGCCAGCAGTTTCAGGGGAGGGGACGGCTACGAGCAGTACTTC
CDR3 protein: CASSFRGGDGYEQYF

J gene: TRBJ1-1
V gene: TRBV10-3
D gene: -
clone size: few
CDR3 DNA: TGTGCCAGCACGGATGGCGGGTTTGAAGCTTTCTTT
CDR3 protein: CASTDGGFEAFF

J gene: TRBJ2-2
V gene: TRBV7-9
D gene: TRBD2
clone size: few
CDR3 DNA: TGTGCCAGCAGCTCCACTAGCGGGGGACTAAACACCGGGGAGCTGTTTTTT
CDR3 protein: CASSSTSGGLNTGELFF

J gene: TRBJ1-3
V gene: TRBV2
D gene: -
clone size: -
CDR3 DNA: TGTGCCAGCAATCTTGGGGGCCTCGGAAACACCATATATTTT
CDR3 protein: CASNLGGLGNTIYF

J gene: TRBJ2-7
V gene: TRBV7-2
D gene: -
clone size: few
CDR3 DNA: TGTGCCAGCAGCTTAGTATCCCTCTTTGAGCAGTACTTC
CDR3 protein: CASSLVSLFEQYF

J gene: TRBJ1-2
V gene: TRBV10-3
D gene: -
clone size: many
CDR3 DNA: TGTGCCATCAGTGAGAGTGGATACTATGGCTACACCTTC
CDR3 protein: CAISESGYYGYTF

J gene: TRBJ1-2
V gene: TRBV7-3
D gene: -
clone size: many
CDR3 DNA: TGTGCCAGCAGCTTAACTTCAGGATCCTATGGCTACACCTTC
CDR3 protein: CASSLTSGSYGYTF

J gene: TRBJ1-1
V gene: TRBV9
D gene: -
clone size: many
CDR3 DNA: TGTGCCAGCAGCGCCGACCTCGACAGGCGGAACACTGAAGCTTTCTTT
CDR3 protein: CASSADLDRRNTEAFF